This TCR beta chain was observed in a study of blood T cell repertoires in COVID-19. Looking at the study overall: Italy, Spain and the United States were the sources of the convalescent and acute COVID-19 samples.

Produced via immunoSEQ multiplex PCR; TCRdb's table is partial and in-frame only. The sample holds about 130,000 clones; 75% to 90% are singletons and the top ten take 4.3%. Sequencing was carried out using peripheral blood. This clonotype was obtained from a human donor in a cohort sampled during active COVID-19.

Here the CDR3 reads CASREDRPSNQPQHF. For the CDR3, the DNA is TGTGCCAGCAGGGAAGACAGACCTAGCAATCAGCCCCAGCATTTT. The chain carries TRBV6-4 and TRBJ1-5; weak D call: TRBD1 (5 bases). The CDR3 has 15 amino acids. V was pared by 6 bases and J by 0 bases, with 12 bases between. Germline loops: CDR1 MRHNA, CDR2 SNTAGT.